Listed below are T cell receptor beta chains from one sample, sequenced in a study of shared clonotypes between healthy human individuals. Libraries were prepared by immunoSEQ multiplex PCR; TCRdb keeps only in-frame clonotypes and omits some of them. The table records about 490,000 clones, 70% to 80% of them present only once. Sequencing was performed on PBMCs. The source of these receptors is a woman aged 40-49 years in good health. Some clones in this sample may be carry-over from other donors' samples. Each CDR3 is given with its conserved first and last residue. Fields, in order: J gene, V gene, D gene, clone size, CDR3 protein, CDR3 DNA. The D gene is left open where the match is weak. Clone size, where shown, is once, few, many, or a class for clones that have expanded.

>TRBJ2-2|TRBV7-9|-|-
CASSFGRVYGELFF
TGTGCCAGCAGCTTCGGCAGGGTGTATGGGGAGCTGTTTTTT
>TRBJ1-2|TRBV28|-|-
CASSPGGPPINYGYTF
TGTGCCAGCAGCCCGGGGGGGCCACCAATTAACTATGGCTACACCTTC
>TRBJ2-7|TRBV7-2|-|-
CASSSRNSYEQYF
TGTGCCAGCAGCTCTAGGAACTCCTACGAGCAGTACTTC
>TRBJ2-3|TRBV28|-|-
CASSFGGLRADTQYF
TGTGCCAGCAGTTTTGGGGGCCTGAGAGCAGATACGCAGTATTTT
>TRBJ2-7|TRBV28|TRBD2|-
CASSLGGRAGEQYF
TGTGCCAGCAGTTTAGGCGGGAGGGCCGGCGAGCAGTACTTC
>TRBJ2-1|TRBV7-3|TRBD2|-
CASSLSGTSDEQFF
TGTGCCAGCAGCTTATCCGGGACTAGCGATGAGCAGTTCTTC
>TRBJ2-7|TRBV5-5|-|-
CASSSEPSGYEQYF
TGTGCCAGCAGCTCAGAACCGTCTGGCTACGAGCAGTACTTC
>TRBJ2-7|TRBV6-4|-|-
CASSVKAGASSYEQYF
TGTGCCAGCAGTGTCAAAGCAGGGGCTAGTTCCTACGAGCAGTACTTC
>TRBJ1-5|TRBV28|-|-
CASRTFISTALTGSNQPQHF
TGTGCCAGCAGAACCTTCATATCCACGGCCCTCACGGGAAGCAATCAGCCCCAGCATTTT
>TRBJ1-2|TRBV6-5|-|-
CASRNYRDGYTF
TGTGCCAGCAGGAATTACAGGGATGGCTACACCTTC
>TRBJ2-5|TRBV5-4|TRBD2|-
CASSFPGLAGGETQYF
TGTGCCAGCAGCTTCCCAGGACTAGCGGGAGGGGAGACCCAGTACTTC
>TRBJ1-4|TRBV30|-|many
CAWDKGRTLFF
TGTGCCTGGGACAAGGGGCGTACACTGTTTTTT
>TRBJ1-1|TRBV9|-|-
CASSVDLGNTEAFF
TGTGCCAGCAGCGTAGATCTCGGGAACACTGAAGCTTTCTTT
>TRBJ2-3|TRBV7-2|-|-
CASSLAAADTDTQYF
TGTGCCAGCAGCTTAGCGGCCGCCGACACAGATACGCAGTATTTT
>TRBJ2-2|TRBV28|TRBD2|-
CASSRLAANTGELFF
TGTGCCAGCAGTAGACTAGCGGCGAACACCGGGGAGCTGTTTTTT
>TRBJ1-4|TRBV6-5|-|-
CASSYSGGYTEKLFF
TGTGCCAGCAGTTACTCGGGGGGGTATACTGAAAAACTGTTTTTT
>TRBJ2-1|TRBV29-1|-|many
CSVVASRVGEQFF
TGCAGCGTCGTTGCGTCTCGGGTGGGTGAGCAGTTCTTC
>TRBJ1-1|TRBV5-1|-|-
CASSLYGEANTEAFF
TGCGCCAGCAGCTTGTATGGGGAAGCGAACACTGAAGCTTTCTTT
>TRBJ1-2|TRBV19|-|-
CASSRGNPSVYGYTF
TGTGCCAGTAGTAGGGGGAACCCGTCAGTCTATGGCTACACCTTC
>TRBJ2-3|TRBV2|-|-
CASSDSTDTQYF
TGTGCCAGCAGTGACAGTACAGATACGCAGTATTTT
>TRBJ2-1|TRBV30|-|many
CAWSRGNEQFF
TGTGCCTGGAGCCGGGGGAATGAGCAGTTCTTC
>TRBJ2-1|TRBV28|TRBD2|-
CATGLAGGMGNEQFF
TGTGCCACCGGACTAGCGGGAGGGATGGGCAATGAGCAGTTCTTC
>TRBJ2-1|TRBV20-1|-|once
CSAESSEGQFF
TGCAGTGCGGAGTCGTCCGAAGGGCAGTTCTTC
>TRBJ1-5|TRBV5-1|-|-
CASSPGGSGGNQPQHF
TGCGCCAGCAGCCCTGGCGGGTCGGGAGGTAATCAGCCCCAGCATTTT
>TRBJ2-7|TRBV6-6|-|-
CASSSGSPYEQYF
TGTGCCAGCAGTTCGGGCAGTCCCTACGAGCAGTACTTC
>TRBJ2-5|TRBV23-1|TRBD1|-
CASSHPPRTGGGETQYF
TGCGCCAGCAGTCATCCTCCCCGGACAGGGGGCGGGGAGACCCAGTACTTC
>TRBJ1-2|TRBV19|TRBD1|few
CASSPRDRLNYGYTF
TGTGCCAGTAGTCCTCGGGACAGGCTCAACTATGGCTACACCTTC
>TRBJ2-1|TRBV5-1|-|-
CASSPGTVNEQFF
TGCGCCAGCAGCCCAGGGACTGTCAATGAGCAGTTCTTC
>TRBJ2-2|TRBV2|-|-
CASSELQGTGELFF
TGTGCCAGCAGTGAACTCCAGGGCACCGGGGAGCTGTTTTTT
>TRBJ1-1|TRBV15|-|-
CATSRDLDSTEAFF
TGTGCCACCAGCAGAGATCTCGACAGCACTGAAGCTTTCTTT
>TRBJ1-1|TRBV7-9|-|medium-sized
CASSLLVNREAFF
TGTGCCAGCAGCTTACTGGTAAACCGGGAAGCTTTCTTT
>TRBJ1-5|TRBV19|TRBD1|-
CARGTALNQPQHF
TGTGCCAGAGGGACAGCCCTCAATCAGCCCCAGCATTTT
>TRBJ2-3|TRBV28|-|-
CASSSPQGTDTQYF
TGTGCCAGCAGTTCCCCCCAGGGTACAGATACGCAGTATTTT
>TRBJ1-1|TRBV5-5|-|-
CASSLAGALNTEAFF
TGTGCCAGCAGCTTGGCCGGGGCCTTGAACACTGAAGCTTTCTTT
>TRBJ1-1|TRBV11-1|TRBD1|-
CASSLAGQDHTEAFF
TGTGCCAGCAGCTTAGCCGGACAGGATCACACTGAAGCTTTCTTT
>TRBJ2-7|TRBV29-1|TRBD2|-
CSVERTSGSPHEQYF
TGCAGCGTTGAACGGACTAGCGGGAGCCCCCACGAGCAGTACTTC
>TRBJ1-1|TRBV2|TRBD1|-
CASSVNRGNTEAFF
TGTGCCAGCAGTGTAAACAGGGGGAACACTGAAGCTTTCTTT
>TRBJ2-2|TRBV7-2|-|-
CASSSRTANTGELFF
TGTGCCAGCAGCTCGAGGACGGCGAACACCGGGGAGCTGTTTTTT
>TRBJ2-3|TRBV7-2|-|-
CASSLGSSWGTQYF
TGTGCCAGCAGCTTAGGTAGTAGTTGGGGTACGCAGTATTTT
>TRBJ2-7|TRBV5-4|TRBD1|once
CASSIPGQGKNEQYF
TGTGCCAGCAGTATTCCGGGACAGGGGAAGAACGAGCAGTACTTC
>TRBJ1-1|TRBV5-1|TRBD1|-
CASSWADRESEAFF
TGCGCCAGCAGCTGGGCCGACAGGGAATCTGAAGCTTTCTTT
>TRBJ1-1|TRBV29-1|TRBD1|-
CSARTGDLNTEAFF
TGCAGCGCCAGGACAGGCGATTTGAACACTGAAGCTTTCTTT
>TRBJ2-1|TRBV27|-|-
CASSLRVGEQFF
TGTGCCAGCAGTTTAAGGGTTGGTGAGCAGTTCTTC
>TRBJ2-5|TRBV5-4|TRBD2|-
CASSWGTSGRQETQYF
TGTGCCAGCAGCTGGGGGACTAGCGGGAGACAAGAGACCCAGTACTTC
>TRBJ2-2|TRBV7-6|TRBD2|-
CASSLNPGGANTGELFF
TGTGCCAGCAGCTTAAATCCGGGAGGTGCGAACACCGGGGAGCTGTTTTTT
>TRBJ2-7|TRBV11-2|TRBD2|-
CASSLLAGGRGYEQYF
TGTGCCAGCAGCTTACTAGCGGGAGGGAGGGGTTACGAGCAGTACTTC
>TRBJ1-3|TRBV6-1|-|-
CASSEASPSSGNTIYF
TGTGCCAGCAGTGAAGCGTCCCCGAGCTCTGGAAACACCATATATTTT
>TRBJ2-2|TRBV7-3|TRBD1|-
CASSYNRGANTGELFF
TGTGCCAGCAGCTACAACAGGGGCGCGAACACCGGGGAGCTGTTTTTT
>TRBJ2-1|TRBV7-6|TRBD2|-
CASSLGASGSINNEQFF
TGTGCCAGCAGCTTAGGAGCTAGCGGAAGTATCAACAATGAGCAGTTCTTC
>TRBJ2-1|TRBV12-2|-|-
CASRLGGVLVSYNEQFF
TGTGCAAGTCGCTTAGGGGGGGTCCTTGTCTCCTACAATGAGCAGTTCTTC
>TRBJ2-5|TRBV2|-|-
CASSEGRDETQYF
TGTGCCAGCAGCGAGGGCAGGGACGAGACCCAGTACTTC
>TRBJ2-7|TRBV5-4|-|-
CASSTDYHPTYEQYF
TGTGCCAGCAGCACAGACTACCATCCTACCTACGAGCAGTACTTC
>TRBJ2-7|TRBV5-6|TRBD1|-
CASSLGQGAREQYF
TGTGCCAGCAGCTTGGGACAGGGGGCGAGGGAGCAGTACTTC
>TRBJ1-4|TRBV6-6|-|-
CASSYMANEKLFF
TGTGCCAGCAGTTACATGGCTAATGAAAAACTGTTTTTT
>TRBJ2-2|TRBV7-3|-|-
CASSLLGVASPGELFF
TGTGCCAGCAGCTTACTAGGCGTAGCCTCCCCCGGGGAGCTGTTTTTT
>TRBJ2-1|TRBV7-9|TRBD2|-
CASSLVSGRGYNEQFF
TGTGCCAGCAGCTTAGTCAGCGGGAGAGGGTACAATGAGCAGTTCTTC
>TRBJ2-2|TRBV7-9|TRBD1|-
CASSLQTGIPTGELFF
TGTGCCAGCAGCTTACAGACAGGGATCCCCACCGGGGAGCTGTTTTTT
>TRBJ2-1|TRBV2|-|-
CASSEAGTWTYNEQFF
TGTGCCAGCAGTGAAGCGGGGACCTGGACCTACAATGAGCAGTTCTTC
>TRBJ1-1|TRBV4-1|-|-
CASSQGWWNTEAFF
TGCGCCAGCAGCCAAGGTTGGTGGAACACTGAAGCTTTCTTT
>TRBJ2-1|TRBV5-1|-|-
CASSLARVGFRDEQFF
TGCGCCAGCAGCCTTGCTAGGGTGGGCTTTAGGGATGAGCAGTTCTTC